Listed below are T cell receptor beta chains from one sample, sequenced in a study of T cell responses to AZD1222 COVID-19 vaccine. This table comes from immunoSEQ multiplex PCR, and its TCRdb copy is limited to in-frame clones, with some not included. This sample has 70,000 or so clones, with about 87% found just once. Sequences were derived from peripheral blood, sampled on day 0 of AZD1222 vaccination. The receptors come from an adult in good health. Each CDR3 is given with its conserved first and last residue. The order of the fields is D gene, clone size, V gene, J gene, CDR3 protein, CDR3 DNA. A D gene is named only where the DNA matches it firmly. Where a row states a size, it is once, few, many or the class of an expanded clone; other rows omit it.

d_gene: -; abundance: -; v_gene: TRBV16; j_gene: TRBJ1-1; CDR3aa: CASSLRRDKQNTEAFF; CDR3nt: TGTGCCAGCAGCCTGAGGAGGGACAAGCAGAACACTGAAGCTTTCTTT
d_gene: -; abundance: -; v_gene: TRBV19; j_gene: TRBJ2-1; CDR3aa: CASSRGIVYNEQFF; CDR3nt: TGTGCCAGTAGTCGAGGTATCGTTTACAATGAGCAGTTCTTC
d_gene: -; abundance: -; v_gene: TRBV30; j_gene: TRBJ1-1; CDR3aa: CAWSGAVEAFF; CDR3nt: TGTGCCTGGAGTGGGGCGGTTGAAGCTTTCTTT
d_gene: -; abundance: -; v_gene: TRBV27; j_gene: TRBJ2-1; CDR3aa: CASSFRLREAEYNEQFF; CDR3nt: TGTGCCAGCAGTTTTAGACTGAGAGAGGCAGAGTACAATGAGCAGTTCTTC
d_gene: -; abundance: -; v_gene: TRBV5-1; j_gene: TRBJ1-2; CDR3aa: CASSLERGGGYTF; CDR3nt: TGCGCCAGCAGCTTGGAGAGAGGAGGTGGCTACACCTTC
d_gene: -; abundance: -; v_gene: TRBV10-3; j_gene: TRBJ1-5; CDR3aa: CAISRDSNQPQHF; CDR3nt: TGTGCCATCAGTAGGGACAGCAATCAGCCCCAGCATTTT
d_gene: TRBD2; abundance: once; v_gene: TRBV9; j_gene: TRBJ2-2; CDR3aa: CASSAGTSDTGELFF; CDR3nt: TGTGCCAGCAGCGCCGGGACTAGTGACACCGGGGAGCTGTTTTTT
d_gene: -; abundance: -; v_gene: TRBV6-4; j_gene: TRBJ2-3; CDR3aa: CASSALASGTDTQYF; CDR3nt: TGTGCCAGCAGTGCCCTGGCTAGCGGCACAGATACGCAGTATTTT
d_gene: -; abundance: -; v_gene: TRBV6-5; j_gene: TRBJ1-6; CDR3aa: CASSQLGMPLHF; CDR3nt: TGTGCCAGCAGCCAATTGGGAATGCCCCTCCACTTT
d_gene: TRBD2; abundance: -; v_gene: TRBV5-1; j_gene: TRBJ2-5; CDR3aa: CASSRTSGKETQYF; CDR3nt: TGCGCCAGCAGCCGGACTAGCGGAAAAGAGACCCAGTACTTC
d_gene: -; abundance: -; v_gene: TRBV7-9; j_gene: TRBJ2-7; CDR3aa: CASSTRIAGYEQYF; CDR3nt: TGTGCCAGCAGCACCAGGATTGCGGGTTACGAGCAGTACTTC
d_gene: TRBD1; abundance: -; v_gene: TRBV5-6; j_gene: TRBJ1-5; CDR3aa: CASSLGTGGINQPQHF; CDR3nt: TGTGCCAGCAGCTTAGGGACAGGGGGTATCAATCAGCCCCAGCATTTT
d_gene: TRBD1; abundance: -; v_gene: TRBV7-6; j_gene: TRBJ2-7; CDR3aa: CASSLYPTRDRGKLYEQYF; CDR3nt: TGTGCCAGCAGCTTATATCCAACCCGAGACAGGGGGAAATTGTACGAGCAGTACTTC
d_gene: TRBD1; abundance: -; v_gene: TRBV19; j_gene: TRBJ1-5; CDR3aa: CASSIDPYRGNQPQHF; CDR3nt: TGTGCCAGTAGTATAGATCCTTACAGGGGAAATCAGCCCCAGCATTTT
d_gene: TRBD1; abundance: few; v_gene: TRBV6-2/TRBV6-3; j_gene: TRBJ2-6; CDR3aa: CASSYQGAGANVLTF; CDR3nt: TGTGCCAGCAGTTACCAGGGGGCTGGGGCCAACGTCCTGACTTTC
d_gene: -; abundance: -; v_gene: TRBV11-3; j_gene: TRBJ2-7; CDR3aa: CASSFERDISYEQYF; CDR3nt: TGTGCCAGCAGCTTCGAGCGGGACATTTCCTACGAGCAGTACTTC
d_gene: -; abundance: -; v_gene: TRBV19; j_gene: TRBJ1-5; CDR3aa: CASSIEGQPQHF; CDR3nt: TGTGCCAGTAGTATTGAGGGGCAGCCCCAGCATTTT
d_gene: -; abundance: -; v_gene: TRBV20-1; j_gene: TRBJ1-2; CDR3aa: CSAREGYGYTF; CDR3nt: TGCAGTGCTAGAGAAGGATATGGCTACACCTTC
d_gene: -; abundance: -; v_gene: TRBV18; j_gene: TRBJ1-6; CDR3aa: CASSPVEGTNSPLHF; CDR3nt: TGTGCCAGCTCACCAGTCGAGGGGACAAATTCACCCCTCCACTTT
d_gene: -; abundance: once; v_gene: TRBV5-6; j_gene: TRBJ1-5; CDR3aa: CASSLAGGGSNQPQHF; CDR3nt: TGTGCCAGCAGCTTGGCTGGGGGCGGAAGCAATCAGCCCCAGCATTTT
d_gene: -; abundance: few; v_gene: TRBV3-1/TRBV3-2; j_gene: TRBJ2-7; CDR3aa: CASSQVEWEQYF; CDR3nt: TGTGCCAGCAGCCAAGTCGAATGGGAGCAGTACTTC
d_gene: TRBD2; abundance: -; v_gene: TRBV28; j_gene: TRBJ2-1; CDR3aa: CASRPGLAGKWPYNEQFF; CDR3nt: TGTGCCAGCAGACCGGGACTAGCGGGAAAATGGCCCTACAATGAGCAGTTCTTC
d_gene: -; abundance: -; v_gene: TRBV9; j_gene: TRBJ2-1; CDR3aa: CASSPRGAAFEQFF; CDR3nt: TGTGCCAGCAGCCCTCGGGGGGCCGCATTTGAGCAGTTCTTC
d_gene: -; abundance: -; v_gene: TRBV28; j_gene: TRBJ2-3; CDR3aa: CASSSKDPSEPTDTQYF; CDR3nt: TGTGCCAGCAGTTCAAAAGACCCCTCAGAACCCACAGATACGCAGTATTTT
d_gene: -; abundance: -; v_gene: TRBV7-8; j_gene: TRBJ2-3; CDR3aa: CASSQRAGTDTQYF; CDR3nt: TGTGCCAGCAGCCAACGCGCGGGCACAGATACGCAGTATTTT
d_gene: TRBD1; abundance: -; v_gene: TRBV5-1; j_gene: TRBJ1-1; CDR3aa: CASSGQGGSTEAFF; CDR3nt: TGCGCCAGCAGCGGACAGGGGGGTAGCACTGAAGCTTTCTTT
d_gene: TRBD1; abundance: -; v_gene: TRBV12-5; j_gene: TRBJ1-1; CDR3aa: CASGLVLGGQEMNTEAFF; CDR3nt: TGTGCTAGTGGTTTGGTACTGGGAGGACAGGAGATGAACACTGAAGCTTTCTTT
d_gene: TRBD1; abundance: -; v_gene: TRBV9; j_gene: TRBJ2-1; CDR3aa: CASSVAVQGDNEQFF; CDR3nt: TGTGCCAGCAGCGTAGCTGTTCAGGGGGACAATGAGCAGTTCTTC
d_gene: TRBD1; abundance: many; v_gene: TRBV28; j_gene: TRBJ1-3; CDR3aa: CASSYEPGQGGNTIYF; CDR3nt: TGTGCCAGCAGTTATGAACCGGGACAGGGGGGAAACACCATATATTTT
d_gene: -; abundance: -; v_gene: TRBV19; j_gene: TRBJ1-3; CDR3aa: CASSITGEFSGNTIYF; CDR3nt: TGTGCCAGTAGTATTACCGGCGAGTTCTCTGGAAACACCATATATTTT
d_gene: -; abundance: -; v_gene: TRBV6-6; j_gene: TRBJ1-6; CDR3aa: CASSGAADNSPLHF; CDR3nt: TGTGCCAGCAGTGGGGCAGCCGATAATTCACCCCTCCACTTT
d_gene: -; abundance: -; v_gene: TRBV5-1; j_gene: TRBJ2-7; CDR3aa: CASSSTGYSYEQYF; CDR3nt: TGCGCCAGCAGCTCCACTGGGTACTCCTACGAGCAGTACTTC
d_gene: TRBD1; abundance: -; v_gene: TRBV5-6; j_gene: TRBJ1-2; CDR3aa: CASSPGTGGVGGYTF; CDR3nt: TGTGCCAGCAGCCCCGGGACAGGGGGCGTAGGGGGCTACACCTTC
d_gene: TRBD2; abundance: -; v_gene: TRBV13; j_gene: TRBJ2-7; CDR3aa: CASSLRISGMLDEQYF; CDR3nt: TGTGCCAGCAGCTTAAGGATTAGCGGGATGTTGGACGAGCAGTACTTC
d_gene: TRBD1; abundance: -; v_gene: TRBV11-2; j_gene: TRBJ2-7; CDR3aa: CASSSGGGTGGFYEQYF; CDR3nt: TGTGCCAGCAGCTCCGGGGGTGGGACAGGGGGCTTCTACGAGCAGTACTTC
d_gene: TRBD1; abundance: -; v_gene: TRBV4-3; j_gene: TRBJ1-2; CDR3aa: CASSQSGGEVNGYTF; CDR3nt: TGCGCCAGCAGCCAATCAGGGGGCGAAGTGAATGGCTACACCTTC
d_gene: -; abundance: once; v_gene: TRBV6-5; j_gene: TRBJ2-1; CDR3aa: CASSYDRLEQFF; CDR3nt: TGTGCCAGCAGTTACGACCGCCTAGAGCAGTTCTTC
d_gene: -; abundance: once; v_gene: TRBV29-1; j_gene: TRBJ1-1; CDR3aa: CSALGGAEAFF; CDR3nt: TGCAGCGCACTTGGGGGCGCTGAAGCTTTCTTT
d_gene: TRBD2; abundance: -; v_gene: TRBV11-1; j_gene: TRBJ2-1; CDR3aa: CASSRTSAVYNEQFF; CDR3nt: TGTGCCAGCAGCCGGACTAGCGCGGTTTACAATGAGCAGTTCTTC
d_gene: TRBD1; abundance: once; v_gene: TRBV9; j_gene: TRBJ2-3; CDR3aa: CASSVYTGAPSTDTQYF; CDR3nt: TGTGCCAGCAGCGTTTACACAGGGGCACCTAGCACAGATACGCAGTATTTT
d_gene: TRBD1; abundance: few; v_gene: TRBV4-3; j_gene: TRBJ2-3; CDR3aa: CASSPGGSGTDTQYF; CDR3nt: TGCGCCAGCAGCCCAGGGGGTAGCGGCACAGATACGCAGTATTTT
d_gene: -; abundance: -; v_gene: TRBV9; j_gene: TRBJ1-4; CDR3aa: CASSVAPREGEKLFF; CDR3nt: TGTGCCAGCAGCGTAGCCCCCCGGGAAGGGGAAAAACTGTTTTTT
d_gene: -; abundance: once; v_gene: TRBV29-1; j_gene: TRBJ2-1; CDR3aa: CSVDSLMVPGNEQFF; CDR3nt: TGCAGCGTTGACTCTCTGATGGTCCCCGGGAATGAGCAGTTCTTC
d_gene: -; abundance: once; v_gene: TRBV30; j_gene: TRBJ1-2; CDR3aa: CAWSVEGAYGYTF; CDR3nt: TGTGCCTGGAGTGTTGAGGGAGCATATGGCTACACCTTC
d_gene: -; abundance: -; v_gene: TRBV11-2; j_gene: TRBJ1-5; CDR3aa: CASSLGPIQPQHF; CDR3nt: TGTGCCAGCAGCCTGGGCCCTATTCAGCCCCAGCATTTT
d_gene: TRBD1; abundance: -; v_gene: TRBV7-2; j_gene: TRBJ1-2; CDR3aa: CASSLDIDRAYGYTF; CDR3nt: TGTGCCAGCAGCTTGGACATAGACAGGGCCTATGGCTACACCTTC
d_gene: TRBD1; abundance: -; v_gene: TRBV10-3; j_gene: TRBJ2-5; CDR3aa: CAISEIPTGTEETQYF; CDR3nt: TGTGCCATCAGTGAGATACCGACAGGGACCGAAGAGACCCAGTACTTC
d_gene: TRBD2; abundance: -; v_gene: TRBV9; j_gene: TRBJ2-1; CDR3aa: CASSVHPGTSSYNEQFF; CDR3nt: TGTGCCAGCAGCGTTCACCCAGGGACTAGCTCCTACAATGAGCAGTTCTTC
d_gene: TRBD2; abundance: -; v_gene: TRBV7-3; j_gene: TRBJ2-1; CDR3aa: CASGLAGVRNEQFF; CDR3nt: TGTGCCAGCGGACTAGCGGGGGTGAGAAATGAGCAGTTCTTC
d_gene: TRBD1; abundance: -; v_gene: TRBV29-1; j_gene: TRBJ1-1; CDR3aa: CSATKDRGGTEAFF; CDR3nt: TGCAGCGCGACCAAGGACAGGGGAGGGACTGAAGCTTTCTTT